This passage covers 26 T cell receptor beta chains from one sample sequenced in a study of monozygotic twins with inflammatory bowel disease. Each CDR3 protein gets one entry in TCRdb, which reprocessed the 5' RACE reads and gives no DNA. This listing includes 85,000 to 110,000 distinct CDR3 sequences. Sequenced material: blood. These receptor sequences come from a human donor with ulcerative colitis or Crohn's disease, or a healthy co-twin of an affected twin (not recorded which).

The V and J genes are TRBV7-2 and TRBJ2-2; TCRdb names TRBD1, which stays unverified in the absence of DNA. CDR1 is SGHTA and CDR2 is FQGNSA in the germline V gene. The CDR3 is made up of 14 amino acids. CDR3 in amino acids: CASSLAPGAGELFF. Combining the CDR3 with reference TRBV7-2 and TRBJ2-2 gives the whole variable domain GAGVSQSPSNKVTEKGKDVELRCDPISGHTALYWYRQSLGQGLEFLIYFQGNSAPDKSGLPSDRFSAERTGGSVSTLTIQRTQQEDSAVYLCASSLAPGAGELFFGEGSRLTVL.

CDR3 amino acids: CASRGTGPDTQYF. V is TRBV3-1 and J is TRBJ2-3; checking the TCRdb D call of TRBD1 is not possible without DNA. Germline values: CDR1 LGHDT, CDR2 YNNKEL (reference sequence). This CDR3 has 13 amino acids.

The rearrangement links TRBV7-2 to TRBJ2-1; TCRdb's assignment of TRBD1 cannot be checked, as there is no DNA. The CDR3 is 17 residues long. Looked up from germline, CDR1 is SGHTA and CDR2 is FQGNSA. The CDR3 loop reads CASSLGARQGAGNEQFF.

J is TRBJ1-3 and V is TRBV18; TCRdb outputs TRBD1, but without DNA this stays unchecked. Germline CDR1 KGHSH, CDR2 LQKENI. The CDR3 extends over 16 amino acids. CDR3 residues: CASSRAGPKTGNTIYF.

The chain is built from TRBV20-1 and TRBJ2-2. The CDR3 is 14 amino acids. CDR1 and CDR2 (germline): DFQATT, SNEGSKA (reference sequence). CDR3: CSARDPWRTGELFF.

The CDR3 loop is CASSLGYRGQYTF. The chain combines TRBV28 with TRBJ1-2; the TRBD1 assignment by TCRdb is unverifiable without DNA. The CDR3 is 13 residues long. Germline V gene lookup returns CDR1 MDHEN and CDR2 SYDVKM.

The V and J genes are TRBV28 and TRBJ2-5. The length of the CDR3 is 14 residues. Germline-derived CDR1 and CDR2 are MDHEN and SYDVKM. CDR3 amino acids: CATNPTGSQETQYF.

The V call is TRBV14, the J call TRBJ2-1; there is no DNA to check the TCRdb D call of TRBD1. Germline CDR1 and CDR2: SGHDN and FVKESK. CDR3 size: 13 residues. CDR3 in amino acids: CASSQVPGGRQFF.

The chain is built from TRBV7-9 and TRBJ1-5; TCRdb names TRBD1, which stays unverified in the absence of DNA. Germline CDR1 is SEHNR and CDR2 is FQNEAQ (reference sequence). The CDR3 covers 15 residues. The CDR3 region is CASSLVGGVDQPQHF.

This chain uses TRBV7-2 with TRBJ2-7; TCRdb proposes TRBD1, but this gene call is untestable without DNA. The CDR3 sequence is 12 residues long. CDR1 is SGHTA, CDR2 FQGNSA, per germline. Here the CDR3 reads CASSQDRGRQYF.

J is TRBJ2-5 and V is TRBV28; TCRdb indicates TRBD1, and absent DNA this call remains unverified. Germline CDR1 is MDHEN and CDR2 is SYDVKM. CDR3 length: 17 amino acids. CDR3 sequence: CASSTLGQSKYQETQYF.

The chain links TRBV7-9 to TRBJ2-7. The CDR3 has 12 residues. CDR1 and CDR2 (germline): SEHNR, FQNEAQ (reference sequence). CDR3 sequence reads: CASSLMYTEQYF.

The chain combines TRBV7-2 with TRBJ2-5; the D gene TCRdb calls, TRBD1, cannot be checked with no DNA. The CDR3 has 13 residues. Germline V gene data show CDR1 as SGHTA and CDR2 as FQGNSA. CDR3: CASSPGREGTQYF.

The CDR3 protein is CASSPGGRDTDTQYF. The V call is TRBV7-9, the J call TRBJ2-3; the TCRdb D gene call, TRBD2, has no DNA to confirm it. The CDR3 covers 15 residues. CDR1 SEHNR and CDR2 FQNEAQ come from the germline V gene (reference sequence).

V gene TRBV29-1 combines with J gene TRBJ2-1; TCRdb indicates TRBD2, and absent DNA this call remains unverified. Germline CDR1 reads SQVTM; CDR2 reads ANQGSEA. The CDR3 has 17 amino acids. The CDR3 protein is CSAPGASGGSSYNEQFF.

This chain uses TRBV20-1 with TRBJ1-2; TCRdb selects TRBD1, and the lack of DNA leaves this call unchecked. Germline V gene data show CDR1 as DFQATT and CDR2 as SNEGSKA (reference sequence). The CDR3 has 13 residues. The CDR3 region is CSARGQTNYGYTF.

V and J are TRBV9 and TRBJ2-1; absent DNA, TCRdb's TRBD1 call cannot be checked. Germline V gene sequence: CDR1 SGDLS, CDR2 YYNGEE. The CDR3 contains 15 residues. The chain's CDR3 is CASSVVSGQNNEQFF.

The chain links TRBV5-1 to TRBJ2-1. This CDR3 comprises 15 residues. CDR1 is SGHRS and CDR2 is YFSETQ in the germline V gene. CDR3 in amino acids: CASSSRMGTYNEQFF.

The gene calls are TRBV5-1 and TRBJ2-1; TCRdb selects TRBD2, and the lack of DNA leaves this call unchecked. The CDR3 sequence is 19 residues long. Germline lookup yields CDR1 SGHRS and CDR2 YFSETQ. CDR3: CASSSRQTQTSGSSNEQFF.

This chain links TRBV12-3 or TRBV12-4 with TRBJ2-7. The CDR3 is 15 amino acids. CDR3 sequence reads: CASSFRTPSSYEQYF.

The CDR3 reads CASHSGGGTDTQYF. The chain is built from TRBV28 and TRBJ2-3; checking the TCRdb D call of TRBD2 is not possible without DNA. The CDR3 sequence is 14 residues long. Germline lookup yields CDR1 MDHEN and CDR2 SYDVKM.

CDR3 residues: CASSNQLAGGPSVQYF. The chain employs TRBV6-5 and TRBJ2-7; the D call from TCRdb, TRBD2, cannot be confirmed without DNA. This CDR3 has 16 residues. Germline-derived CDR1 and CDR2 are MNHEY and SVGAGI.

The chain couples TRBV6-1 to TRBJ1-5; no DNA is available, so the TRBD1 call from TCRdb remains unchecked. The germline CDR1 and CDR2 sequences are MNHNS and SASEGT. The CDR3 runs 14 residues. CDR3 sequence reads: CASNPDRNNQPQHF.

The rearrangement joins TRBV29-1 to TRBJ2-1; TCRdb reports TRBD2, a call that lacks DNA to check it against. CDR1 and CDR2 (germline): SQVTM, ANQGSEA. This CDR3 spans 15 amino acids. The CDR3: CSVASLAGGGNEQFF.

The V and J genes are TRBV7-7 and TRBJ2-5. Germline-derived CDR1 and CDR2 are SSHAT and FNYEAQ (reference sequence). This CDR3 has 15 amino acids. This CDR3 is CASSLVGVSSETQYF.

This rearrangement joins TRBV29-1 to TRBJ2-2; without DNA, the TCRdb call of TRBD1 cannot be checked. CDR3 size: 15 residues. Germline V gene data show CDR1 as SQVTM and CDR2 as ANQGSEA. CDR3 in amino acids: CSVEGTGGFTGELFF.